The subject of this entry is one T cell receptor (beta chain). Its antigen is unknown. No base-level quality is on record; no much larger clone is a single base apart. The germline V gene (reference sequence) provides CDR1 LNHDA and CDR2 SQIVND. The CDR3 measures 11 amino acids from cysteine to phenylalanine. Only the CDR3 DNA stays, 33 bases, in frame from base 1. V loses 8 bases, J loses 2 bases, and the germline ends lie 6 bases apart. TCRbeta CDR3 regions were amplified from genomic DNA using the immunoSEQ Assay, a bias-controlled multiplex PCR. The original methods were these. Within the assay, amplification of reference gene primers was used to estimate how many nucleated cells each sample contained. To quantify the absolute abundance of each unique TCRbeta CDR3 rearrangement, sequence reads were collapsed and filtered. For each sample, productive Simpson clonality was calculated as the square root of Simpson's diversity index over productive rearrangements. TCRdb's version of the immuneACCESS table is confined to in-frame rearrangements and falls short of the full clone set. An unresolved V gene accounts for under half of the shortfall where checked; the remainder is of unknown origin. From that table come the V and J calls and clone size; the DNA was used to work out D and trimming. Here the sample has around 250,000 clones; around 86% occur a single time. Together, the top ten hold roughly 2.3% of the sample.

These data belong to a study of blood T cell repertoires in COVID-19 (dated by TCRdb to about 2020). About the full investigation: Samples covering the acute and convalescent phases of COVID-19 were provided by collaborators in the United States, Italy and Spain. The dataset comprised deeply sampled blood TCRbeta repertoires from subjects exposed to, actively infected with, or recovered from COVID-19. A de-identified subject ID, COVID-19 status, age in years and sex were almost always included in the sample metadata. The samples were drawn from the first 160 participants of the ongoing ImmuneRACE study and from 950 to 1,500 subjects provided by 6 global collaborators. Where HLA class I and class II types were available, the types were taken from metadata supplied by the sample provider, not from assay-based typing. The prospective study material was composed of cDNA or gDNA derived from T cells, B-cell-depleted T cells, or PBMCs. The repertoires were made available in a free public database intended to serve as a resource for research on the immune response to SARS-CoV-2.

Overall results and qualifications from the work: The quantity of clinical and demographic metadata differed by source and by participant and was supplied without curation.

Samples from volunteer blood donors who had recovered from COVID-19 were contributed by a second Seattle source. The collaborating institutions used their own protocols to collect whole blood in K2EDTA tubes. Collaborator samples were shipped for TCRbeta analysis as frozen whole blood, isolated PBMCs, or DNA extracted from either sample type. Recombination connected TRBV19 to TRBJ2-5; the D gene cannot be named for sure. This TCR was sampled from a man aged 25 to 45 who had recovered from COVID-19. Sequencing was carried out using peripheral blood. The CDR3 here reads CASRVQETQYF. In nucleotide form, the sequence is TGTGCCAGTCGAGTTCAAGAGACCCAGTACTTC.